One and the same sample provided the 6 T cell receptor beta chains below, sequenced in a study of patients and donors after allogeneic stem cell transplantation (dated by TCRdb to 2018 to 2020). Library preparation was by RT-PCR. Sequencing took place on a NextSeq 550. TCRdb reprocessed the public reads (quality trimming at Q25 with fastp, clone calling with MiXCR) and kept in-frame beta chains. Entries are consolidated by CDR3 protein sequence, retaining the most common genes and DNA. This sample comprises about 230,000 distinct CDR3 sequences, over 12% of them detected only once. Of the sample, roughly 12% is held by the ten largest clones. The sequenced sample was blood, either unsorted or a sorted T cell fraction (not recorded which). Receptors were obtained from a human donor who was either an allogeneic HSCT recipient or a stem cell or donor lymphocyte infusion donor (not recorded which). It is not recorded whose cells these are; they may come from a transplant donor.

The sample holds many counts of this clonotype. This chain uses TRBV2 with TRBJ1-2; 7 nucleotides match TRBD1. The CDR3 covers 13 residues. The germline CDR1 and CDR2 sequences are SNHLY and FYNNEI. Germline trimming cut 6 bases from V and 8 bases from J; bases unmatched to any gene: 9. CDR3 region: CASSIDREWGYTF. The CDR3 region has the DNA TGTGCCAGCAGCATAGACAGGGAATGGGGCTACACCTTC. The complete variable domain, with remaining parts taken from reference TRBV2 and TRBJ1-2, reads EPEVTQTPSHQVTQMGQEVILRCVPISNHLYFYWYRQILGQKVEFLVSFYNNEISEKSEIFDDQFSVERPDGSNFTLKIRSTKLEDSAMYFCASSIDREWGYTFGSGTRLTVV.

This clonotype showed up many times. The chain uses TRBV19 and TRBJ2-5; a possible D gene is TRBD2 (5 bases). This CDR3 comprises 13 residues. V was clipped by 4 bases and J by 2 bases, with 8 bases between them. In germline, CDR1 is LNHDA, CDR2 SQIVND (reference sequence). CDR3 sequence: CASSTGSQETQYF. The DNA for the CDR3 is TGTGCCAGTAGTACGGGATCGCAAGAGACCCAGTACTTC.

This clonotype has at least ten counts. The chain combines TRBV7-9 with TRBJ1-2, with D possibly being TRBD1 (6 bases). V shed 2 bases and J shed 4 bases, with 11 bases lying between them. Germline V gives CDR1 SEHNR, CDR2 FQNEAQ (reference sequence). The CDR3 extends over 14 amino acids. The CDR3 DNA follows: TGTGCCAGCAGCTTACTCACAGGGACCTATGGCTACACCTTC. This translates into CASSLLTGTYGYTF.

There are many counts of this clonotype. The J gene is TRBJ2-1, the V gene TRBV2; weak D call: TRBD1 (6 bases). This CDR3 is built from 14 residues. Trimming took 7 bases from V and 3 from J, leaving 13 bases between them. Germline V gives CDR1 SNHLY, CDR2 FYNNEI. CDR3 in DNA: TGTGCCAGCACTATAGGGGGAAACTACAATGAGCAGTTCTTC. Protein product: CASTIGGNYNEQFF.

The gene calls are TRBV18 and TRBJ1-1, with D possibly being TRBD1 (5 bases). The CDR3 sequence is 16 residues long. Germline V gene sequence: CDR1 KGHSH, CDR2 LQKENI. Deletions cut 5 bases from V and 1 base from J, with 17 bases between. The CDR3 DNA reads TGTGCCAGCTCATCAGCCCAGGGTAAGAAGAACACTGAAGCTTTCTTT. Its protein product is CASSSAQGKKNTEAFF. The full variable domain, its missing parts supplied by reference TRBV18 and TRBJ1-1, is NAGVMQNPRHLVRRRGQEARLRCSPMKGHSHVYWYRQLPEEGLKFMVYLQKENIIDESGMPKERFSAEFPKEGPSILRIQQVVRGDSAAYFCASSSAQGKKNTEAFFGQGTRLTVV.

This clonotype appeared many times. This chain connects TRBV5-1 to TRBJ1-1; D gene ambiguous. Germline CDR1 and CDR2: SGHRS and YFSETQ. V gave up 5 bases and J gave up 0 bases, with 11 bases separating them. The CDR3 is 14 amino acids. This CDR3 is CASRTDTLNTEAFF. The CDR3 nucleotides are TGCGCCAGCAGGACTGACACTCTGAACACTGAAGCTTTCTTT. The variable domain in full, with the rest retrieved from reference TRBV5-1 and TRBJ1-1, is KAGVTQTPRYLIKTRGQQVTLSCSPISGHRSVSWYQQTPGQGLQFLFEYFSETQRNKGNFPGRFSGRQFSNSRSEMNVSTLELGDSALYLCASRTDTLNTEAFFGQGTRLTVV.